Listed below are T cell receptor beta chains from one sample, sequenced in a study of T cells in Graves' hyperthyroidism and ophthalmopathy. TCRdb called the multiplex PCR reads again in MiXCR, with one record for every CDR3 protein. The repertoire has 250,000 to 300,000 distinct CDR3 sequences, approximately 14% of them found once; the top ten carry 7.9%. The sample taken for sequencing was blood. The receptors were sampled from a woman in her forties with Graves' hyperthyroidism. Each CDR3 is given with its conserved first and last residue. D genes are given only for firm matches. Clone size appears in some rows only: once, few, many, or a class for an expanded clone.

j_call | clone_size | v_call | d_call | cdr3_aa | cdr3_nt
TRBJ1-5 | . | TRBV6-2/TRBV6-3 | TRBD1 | CASSLTGERYQPQHF | TGTGCCAGCAGTTTGACAGGGGAACGGTATCAGCCCCAGCATTTT
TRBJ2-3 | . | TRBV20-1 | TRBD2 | CSARLLAGVRAADTQYF | TGCAGTGCTAGACTGCTAGCGGGAGTTAGAGCCGCAGATACGCAGTATTTT
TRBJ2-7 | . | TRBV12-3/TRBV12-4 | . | CASSLVMAEHYEQYF | TGTGCCAGCAGTTTAGTGATGGCAGAGCATTACGAGCAGTACTTC
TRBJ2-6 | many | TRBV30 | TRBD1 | CAFRDRVGSGANVLTF | TGTGCCTTCCGGGACAGGGTAGGCTCTGGGGCCAACGTCCTGACTTTC
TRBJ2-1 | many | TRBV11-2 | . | CASSLAGGTREQFF | TGTGCCAGCAGCTTAGCGGGGGGCACTAGAGAGCAGTTCTTC
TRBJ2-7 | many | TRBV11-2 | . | CASSLDLRQTYEQYF | TGTGCCAGCAGCTTAGATCTCCGACAGACCTACGAGCAGTACTTC
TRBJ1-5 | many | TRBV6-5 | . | CASSFSLARNQPQHF | TGTGCCAGCAGTTTCTCGCTGGCCAGGAATCAGCCCCAGCATTTT
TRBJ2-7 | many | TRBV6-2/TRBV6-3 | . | CASSSLSVYEQYF | TGTGCCAGCAGTTCTCTTAGCGTCTACGAGCAGTACTTC
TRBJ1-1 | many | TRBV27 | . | CASSSIYRGTEAFF | TGTGCCAGCAGTTCGATATACAGAGGCACTGAAGCTTTCTTT
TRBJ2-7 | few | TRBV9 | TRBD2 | CASSPLAGPFFEQYF | TGTGCCAGCAGCCCTTTAGCGGGGCCCTTTTTCGAGCAGTACTTC
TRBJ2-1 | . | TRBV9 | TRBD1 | CASTSLQGAYNEQFF | TGTGCCAGCACCTCCCTTCAGGGGGCCTACAATGAGCAGTTCTTC
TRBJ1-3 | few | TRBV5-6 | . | CASSYTGKNF | TGTGCCAGCAGCTATACAGGGAAGAATTTT
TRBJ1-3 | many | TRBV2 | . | CASRSRVGNTIYF | TGTGCCAGCAGGAGTCGGGTTGGAAACACCATATATTTT
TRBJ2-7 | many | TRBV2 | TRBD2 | CASSPGLAGFDWQYF | TGTGCCAGCAGCCCAGGACTAGCGGGATTTGACTGGCAGTACTTC
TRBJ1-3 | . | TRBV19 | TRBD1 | CASSRIGTGYSGNTIYF | TGTGCCAGTAGTAGAATCGGGACAGGGTATTCAGGAAACACCATATATTTT
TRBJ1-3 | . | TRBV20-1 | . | CSARDHSRDISSPGNTIYF | TGCAGTGCTAGAGATCATTCTAGGGACATCTCGTCACCCGGAAACACCATATATTTT
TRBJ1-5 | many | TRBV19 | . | CASRLQGSDNQPQHF | TGTGCCAGTAGACTACAGGGTTCGGACAATCAGCCCCAGCATTTT
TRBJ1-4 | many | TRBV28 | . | CASSPIFQRATNEKLFF | TGTGCCAGCAGTCCGATTTTTCAGAGAGCAACTAATGAAAAACTGTTTTTT
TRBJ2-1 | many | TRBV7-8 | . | CASSLAGGGFDEQFF | TGTGCCAGCAGCTTAGCGGGAGGCGGCTTTGATGAGCAGTTCTTC
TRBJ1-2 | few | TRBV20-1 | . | CSARSPRDYGYTF | TGCAGTGCTAGATCTCCCCGCGACTATGGCTACACCTTC
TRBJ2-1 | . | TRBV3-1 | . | CASSQEQGMNNEQFF | TGTGCCAGCAGCCAAGAACAGGGAATGAACAATGAGCAGTTCTTC
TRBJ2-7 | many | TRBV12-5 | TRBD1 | CASGLSPTGIYEQYF | TGTGCTAGTGGTCTCTCCCCGACAGGGATCTACGAGCAGTACTTC
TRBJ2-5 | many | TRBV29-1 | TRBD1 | CSVPGQVLQETQYF | TGCAGCGTGCCGGGACAGGTACTTCAAGAGACCCAGTACTTC
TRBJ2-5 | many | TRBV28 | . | CASSSTLSETQYF | TGTGCCAGCAGTTCTACCCTCTCGGAGACCCAGTACTTC
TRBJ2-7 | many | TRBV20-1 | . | CSASQAGPLDEQYF | TGCAGTGCTAGCCAAGCGGGTCCTTTGGACGAGCAGTACTTC
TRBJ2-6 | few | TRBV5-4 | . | CASSLALGGGANVLTF | TGTGCCAGCAGCTTGGCCTTGGGAGGTGGGGCCAACGTCCTGACTTTC
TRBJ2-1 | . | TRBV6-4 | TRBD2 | CASSLPTSGRLAEQFF | TGTGCCAGCAGTCTTCCGACTAGCGGGAGGCTGGCTGAGCAGTTCTTC
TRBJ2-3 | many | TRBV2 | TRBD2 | CASSDPASGRETQYF | TGTGCCAGCAGTGATCCGGCTAGCGGGAGAGAGACGCAGTATTTT
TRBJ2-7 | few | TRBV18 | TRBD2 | CASSGTSGGVEQYF | TGTGCCAGCTCAGGGACTAGCGGGGGTGTCGAGCAGTACTTC
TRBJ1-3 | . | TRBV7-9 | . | CASSSLSGFSGNTIYF | TGTGCCAGCAGCTCCCTCTCGGGATTCTCTGGAAACACCATATATTTT
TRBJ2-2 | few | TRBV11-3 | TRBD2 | CASSPIAGVETGELFF | TGTGCCAGCAGCCCGATAGCGGGAGTGGAGACCGGGGAGCTGTTTTTT
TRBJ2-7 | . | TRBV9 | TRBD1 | CASSVEAGGVYEQYF | TGTGCCAGCAGCGTAGAGGCAGGGGGCGTTTACGAGCAGTACTTC
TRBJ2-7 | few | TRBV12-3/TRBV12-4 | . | CASSNNYGVGEQYF | TGTGCCAGCAGTAACAATTATGGGGTTGGGGAGCAGTACTTC
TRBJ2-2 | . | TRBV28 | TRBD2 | CASSVTGGPSGELFF | TGTGCCAGCAGTGTTACGGGAGGGCCCTCCGGGGAGCTGTTTTTT
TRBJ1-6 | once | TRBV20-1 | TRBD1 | CNASQGAGNSPLHF | TGCAATGCCAGCCAGGGGGCTGGTAATTCACCCCTCCACTTT
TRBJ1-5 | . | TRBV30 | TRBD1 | CAWSPTRGARGNQPQHF | TGTGCCTGGAGCCCGACCAGGGGGGCCCGTGGCAATCAGCCCCAGCATTTT
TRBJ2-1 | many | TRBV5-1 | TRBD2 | CASSLGGRADEQFF | TGCGCCAGCAGCTTAGGCGGGAGGGCCGATGAGCAGTTCTTC
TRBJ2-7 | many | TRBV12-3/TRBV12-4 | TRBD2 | CASSLGGDLSYEQYF | TGTGCCAGCAGTTTGGGGGGGGACTTGTCCTACGAGCAGTACTTC
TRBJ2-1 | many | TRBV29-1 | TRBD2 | CSVEGRVLGLGDYEQFF | TGCAGCGTTGAAGGACGGGTCTTGGGACTAGGTGATTATGAGCAGTTCTTC
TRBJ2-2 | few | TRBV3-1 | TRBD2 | CASSQELAGVLGTGELFF | TGTGCCAGCAGCCAAGAACTAGCGGGAGTATTAGGCACCGGGGAGCTGTTTTTT
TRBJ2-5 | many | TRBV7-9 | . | CASSRGGGTETQYF | TGTGCCAGCAGCCGCGGAGGGGGCACCGAGACCCAGTACTTC
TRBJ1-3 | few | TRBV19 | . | CASSSRVGDSGNTIYF | TGTGCCAGTAGTTCCAGGGTTGGGGACTCTGGAAACACCATATATTTT
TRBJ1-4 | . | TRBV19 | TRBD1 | CASSNNRGANEKLFF | TGTGCCAGTAGTAATAACAGGGGGGCCAATGAAAAACTGTTTTTT
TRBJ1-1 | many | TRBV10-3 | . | CAISESGTANTEAFF | TGTGCCATCAGTGAGTCAGGGACGGCGAACACTGAAGCTTTCTTT
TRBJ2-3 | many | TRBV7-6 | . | CASSRRPESDTQYF | TGTGCCAGCAGCCGGCGCCCCGAGTCAGATACGCAGTATTTT
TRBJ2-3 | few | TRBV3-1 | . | CASSQGRRTDTQYF | TGTGCCAGCAGCCAAGGGCGTCGCACAGATACGCAGTATTTT
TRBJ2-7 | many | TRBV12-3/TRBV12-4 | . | CASTPGGYSYEQYF | TGTGCCAGCACCCCGGGGGGCTACTCCTACGAGCAGTACTTC
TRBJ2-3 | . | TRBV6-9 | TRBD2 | CARSYLGLAGAAQYF | TGTGCCCGCAGTTACTTGGGACTAGCGGGAGCTGCGCAGTATTTT
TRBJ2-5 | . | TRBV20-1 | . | CSARGPTQETQYF | TGCAGTGCTAGAGGACCAACCCAAGAGACCCAGTACTTC
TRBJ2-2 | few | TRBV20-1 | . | CSATYRASNTGELFF | TGCAGTGCTACCTACAGGGCTTCGAACACCGGGGAGCTGTTTTTT
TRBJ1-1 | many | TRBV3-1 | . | CASSPSLFRTEAFF | TGTGCCAGCAGCCCGTCCTTATTTAGGACTGAAGCTTTCTTT
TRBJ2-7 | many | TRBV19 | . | CASSIDGRNDEQYF | TGTGCCAGTAGTATAGATGGGCGAAACGACGAGCAGTACTTC
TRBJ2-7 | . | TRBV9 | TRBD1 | CASSPPGTGSLEQYF | TGTGCCAGCAGCCCCCCCGGGACAGGGAGTCTCGAGCAGTACTTC
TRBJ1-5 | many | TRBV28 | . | CATSLGGGFLSNQPQHF | TGTGCCACCAGCCTAGGGGGGGGGTTCCTTAGCAATCAGCCCCAGCATTTT
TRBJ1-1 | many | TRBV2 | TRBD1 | CASNPQGVHTEAFF | TGTGCCAGCAACCCACAGGGGGTGCACACTGAAGCTTTCTTT